This T cell receptor (beta chain) was recorded in a study of T-cell memory formation after mild COVID-19. TCRdb independently ran MiXCR on the 5' RACE reads; one entry per CDR3 protein. The sample shows roughly 350,000 distinct CDR3 sequences, approximately 14% of them seen only once. This CDR3 spans 15 amino acids. V lost 3 bases, J lost 8 bases, and 18 bases lay in between. Germline V lookup: CDR1 SGHAT, CDR2 FQDESV (reference sequence). V is TRBV11-1 and J is TRBJ2-3; D may be TRBD1 (6 bases). The clonotype originates from a man aged 18 to 29 who had mild COVID-19 (a few samples of this study predate the infection). Cell type and time point are not known. Sequencing was performed on PBMCs or a T cell subset sorted from them (not recorded which). The CDR3 here is CASSFIGGPRGTQYF. The CDR3 DNA is TGTGCCAGCAGCTTCATTGGGGGCCCCAGGGGTACGCAGTATTTT.